The 21 T cell receptor beta chains below were found in one sample sequenced in a study of tumor-infiltrating lymphocytes in oesophageal squamous cell carcinoma. One entry per CDR3 protein results from TCRdb running MiXCR on the PCR reads. This sample has fewer than 18,000 distinct CDR3 sequences, with approximately 56% found just once. Source material: esophageal tumor tissue. These receptors all come from a male donor with esophageal squamous cell carcinoma.

This chain connects TRBV7-2 to TRBJ2-6, with D possibly being TRBD1 (6 bases). The germline V gene has CDR1 SGHTA and CDR2 FQGNSA. V was clipped by 9 bases and J by 7 bases, with 22 bases between them. The CDR3 has 16 amino acids. CDR3 nucleotide sequence: TGTGCCAGTACATCGGGTGTAGGGGGAAGAGCCAACGTCCTGACTTTC. It encodes CASTSGVGGRANVLTF. Drawing the rest from reference TRBV7-2 and TRBJ2-6, the complete variable domain is GAGVSQSPSNKVTEKGKDVELRCDPISGHTALYWYRQSLGQGLEFLIYFQGNSAPDKSGLPSDRFSAERTGGSVSTLTIQRTQQEDSAVYLCASTSGVGGRANVLTFGAGSRLTVL.

This clonotype showed up just a few times. This chain joins TRBV7-2 and TRBJ2-3; TRBD2 agrees at 8 bases. Germline CDR1 reads SGHTA; CDR2 reads FQGNSA. CDR3 size: 18 residues. Trimming cost V 1 base and J 0 bases; bases outside gene matches: 9. CDR3 DNA sequence: TGTGCCAGCAGCTTAGTCGGTAGCGGGGATACTAGCACAGATACGCAGTATTTT. Its protein is CASSLVGSGDTSTDTQYF.

This clonotype occurred a few times. V usage is TRBV7-3 and J usage is TRBJ2-7; D is perhaps TRBD1 (7 bases). Judging by the DNA end, TRBJ2-1 fits better; the J call may be wrong. The CDR3 extends over 14 amino acids. Germline assignment: CDR1 SGHTA and CDR2 FQGTGA. CDR3 loop: CASSLQGGPDEQFF. CDR3 nucleotide sequence: TGTGCCAGCAGCTTACAGGGGGGTCCCGATGAGCAGTTCTTC.

This clonotype was detected many times. V is TRBV24-1 and J is TRBJ2-1; TRBD1 matches at 8 bases. Losses at the gene ends were 8 bases for V and 7 bases for J; bases not matched to a gene: 6. CDR3 size: 13 residues. Germline lookup yields CDR1 KGHDR and CDR2 SFDVKD. The CDR3, as DNA: TGTGCCACCAAGGACAGGGCAGGTAATGAGCAGTTCTTC. Translated, it gives CATKDRAGNEQFF.

About this clonotype: The final CDR3 position lacks the conserved phenylalanine or tryptophan, pointing to a likely read error. Because the CDR3's place on the DNA is in doubt, the DNA is left out and the CDR3 is given as listed by TCRdb. J is TRBJ2-3 and V is TRBV7-2; the D call in the table, TRBD1, was not verified against the DNA. Counting both end residues, the CDR3 totals 14 amino acids. Per germline, CDR1 SGHTA and CDR2 FQGNSA. This CDR3 is CASSLHKGEQYFGP.

This clonotype is judged medium-sized. The chain uses TRBV12-3 or TRBV12-4 and TRBJ1-1, with D perhaps matching TRBD1 (6 bases). This CDR3 has 14 residues. Trimming shortened V by 6 bases and J by 1 base, and 12 bases separated the two germline ends. The CDR3 here is CASRYGQRNTEAFF. As DNA, the CDR3 is TGTGCCAGCAGATATGGACAGCGGAACACTGAAGCTTTCTTT.

This clonotype was seen only once. V usage is TRBV5-6 and J usage is TRBJ2-3; 8 positions agree with TRBD1. The tail of the sequence fits TRBJ2-5 better, so the J call may be wrong. Per germline, CDR1 SGHDT and CDR2 YYEEEE. The CDR3 covers 13 residues. The DNA of the CDR3 is TGTGCCAGCGCGACAGGGGATGGAGAGACCCAGTACTTC. Translated, it gives CASATGDGETQYF.

This clonotype was observed at least ten times. The rearrangement joins TRBV4-3 to TRBJ2-7; D is possibly TRBD2 (6 bases). Germline V gives CDR1 LGHNA, CDR2 YSLEER. The V gene lost 3 bases and the J gene lost 6 bases, with 15 bases spanning the gap. The CDR3 runs 14 residues. CDR3 loop: CASSQVRWGGEQYF. CDR3 coding DNA: TGCGCCAGCAGCCAGGTTCGTTGGGGAGGCGAGCAGTACTTC.

This clonotype was observed a few times. This may arise from a read error, as a much more abundant clone is one base away. The chain couples TRBV18 to TRBJ1-2; D is ambiguous. Germline V gene sequence: CDR1 KGHSH, CDR2 LQKENI. The CDR3 contains 14 residues. The chain's CDR3 is CASSPDQHNYSYTF. DNA of the CDR3: TGTGCCAGCTCTCCCGACCAGCATAACTATAGCTACACCTTC.

The chain joins TRBV27 to TRBJ2-1, with a weak D call TRBD2 (5 bases). Germline values: CDR1 MNHEY, CDR2 SMNVEV (reference sequence). V was shortened by 2 bases and J by 2 bases, with 13 bases between the two germline ends. The CDR3 consists of 16 residues. The CDR3 region is CASSLLTGGPYNEQFF. The DNA of the CDR3 is TGTGCCAGCAGTTTACTGACCGGAGGCCCCTACAATGAGCAGTTCTTC.

The V and J genes are TRBV7-3 and TRBJ2-3; the D gene is possibly TRBD2 (6 bases). V gave up 1 base and J gave up 3 bases, with 17 bases separating them. The CDR3 spans 17 residues. Per the germline V gene, CDR1 is SGHTA and CDR2 is FQGTGA. The CDR3: CASSLKQLGGGTDTQYF. The CDR3 nucleotides are TGTGCCAGCAGCTTAAAACAATTGGGAGGCGGGACAGATACGCAGTATTTT.

This chain links TRBV6-6 with TRBJ2-3; D call uncertain. The J call may be in error: the DNA end matches TRBJ1-5 better. Looked up from germline, CDR1 is MNHNY and CDR2 is SVGAGI (reference sequence). The CDR3 spans 14 residues. DNA of the CDR3: TGTGCCAGCAGTTATAGACTTGGAGACCAGCCCCAGCATTTT. Its protein product is CASSYRLGDQPQHF.

This clonotype was recorded a few times. This rearrangement joins TRBV7-9 to TRBJ2-3; D gene ambiguous. The germline gives CDR1 SEHNR, CDR2 FQNEAQ (reference sequence). This CDR3 comprises 15 residues. Trimming took 5 bases from V and 5 from J, leaving 17 bases between them. The CDR3 loop reads CASSPGDDLKDTQYF. The CDR3 coding sequence is TGTGCCAGCAGCCCCGGAGACGACCTTAAAGATACGCAGTATTTT. Based on the CDR3 plus reference TRBV7-9 and TRBJ2-3, the full variable domain is DTGVSQNPRHKITKRGQNVTFRCDPISEHNRLYWYRQTLGQGPEFLTYFQNEAQLEKSRLLSDRFSAERPKGSFSTLEIQRTEQGDSAMYLCASSPGDDLKDTQYFGPGTRLTVL.

The chain employs TRBV7-2 and TRBJ2-3, with D tentatively TRBD2 (6 bases). From germline, CDR1 is SGHTA and CDR2 FQGNSA. V lost 5 bases to trimming and J lost 8 bases, with 20 bases between them. The CDR3 contains 15 residues. CDR3 in DNA: TGTGCCAGCAGCGCCCTTATGGGGACCGGGGGTACGCAGTATTTT. It specifies CASSALMGTGGTQYF. Combining the CDR3 with reference TRBV7-2 and TRBJ2-3 gives the whole variable domain GAGVSQSPSNKVTEKGKDVELRCDPISGHTALYWYRQSLGQGLEFLIYFQGNSAPDKSGLPSDRFSAERTGGSVSTLTIQRTQQEDSAVYLCASSALMGTGGTQYFGPGTRLTVL.

The chain combines TRBV6-2 or TRBV6-3 with TRBJ1-5, with TRBD1 identical over 10 bases. The J segment lost 5 bases and the V segment lost 5 bases, leaving 3 bases of the junction unmatched. The CDR3 is made up of 14 amino acids. Looked up from germline, CDR1 is MNHEY and CDR2 is SVGEGT. The CDR3 loop is CASSPGQGYQPQHF. The CDR3 DNA reads as TGTGCCAGCAGTCCGGGACAGGGGTATCAGCCCCAGCATTTT.

The chain is built from TRBV7-4 and TRBJ2-4; no firm D call. The DNA end lines up better with TRBJ2-5; the J call may be wrong. Germline assignment: CDR1 SGHVT and CDR2 SQSDAQ. This CDR3 is built from 12 residues. The CDR3 nucleotides are TGTGCCAGCTGTATCAATCAAGAGACCCAGTACTTC. This codes for CASCINQETQYF.

The rearrangement joins TRBV7-3 to TRBJ2-5, with 9 bases matching TRBD1. In germline, CDR1 is SGHTA, CDR2 FQGTGA. The CDR3 is 14 amino acids. With V trimmed by 5 bases and J by 11 bases, 12 bases remained unmatched. CDR3 sequence: CASSQGTGSWEQYF. The CDR3 nucleotides are TGTGCCAGCAGCCAAGGGACAGGGTCATGGGAGCAGTACTTC.

The table lists this clonotype with a count of one. The chain joins TRBV5-1 to TRBJ1-1, with a tentative D call TRBD1 (5 bases). Per germline, CDR1 SGHRS and CDR2 YFSETQ. This CDR3 is built from 13 residues. V shed 5 bases and J shed 7 bases, with 15 bases lying between them. The CDR3 sequence: CASSPTGDREAFF. CDR3 DNA sequence: TGCGCCAGCAGTCCGACGGGGGACCGTGAAGCTTTCTTT.

The J gene is TRBJ2-3, the V gene TRBV7-3; 9 bases are shared with TRBD2. Germline CDR1 and CDR2: SGHTA and FQGTGA. The J segment lost 4 bases and the V segment lost 5 bases, leaving 4 bases of the junction unmatched. The CDR3 spans 14 residues. In DNA form, the CDR3 reads TGTGCCAGCAGCGGTAGCGGGAGTGCAGATACGCAGTATTTT. As protein: CASSGSGSADTQYF.

The J gene is TRBJ2-4, the V gene TRBV18, with 7 nucleotides matching TRBD1. The J call may be mistaken, given a closer DNA end match to TRBJ2-7. The CDR3 length is 12 residues. Germline loops: CDR1 KGHSH, CDR2 LQKENI. The CDR3 sequence is CASSDRDDEQYF. Written as DNA, the CDR3 is TGTGCCAGCTCAGACAGGGACGACGAGCAGTACTTC.

The chain joins TRBV4-3 to TRBJ2-3; D gene uncertain. The assigned J gene may be wrong: the sequence end matches TRBJ2-1 better. Per the germline V gene, CDR1 is LGHNA and CDR2 is YSLEER. The CDR3 totals 16 residues. CDR3 sequence reads: CASSQGLGYSYNEQFF. DNA of the CDR3: TGCGCCAGCAGCCAAGGTCTCGGCTACTCCTACAATGAGCAGTTCTTC.